Detailed here is one T cell receptor beta chain. The CDR3 has 16 residues. V was pared by 0 bases and J by 5 bases, with 16 bases between. CDR1 is SGHRS and CDR2 is YFSETQ in the germline V gene. Seattle patient enrollment occurred during active infection, with longitudinal follow-up thereafter. This record comes from a study of blood T cell repertoires in COVID-19. About the study: Sites in the United States, Italy and Spain provided acute and convalescent COVID-19 samples. T cells, B-cell-depleted T cells, or PBMCs provided the cDNA or gDNA that served as material.

TCRdb keeps only in-frame clones here, not all; method: immunoSEQ multiplex PCR. The sample includes some 290,000 clones, 86% of them seen just once. The specimen sequenced was peripheral blood. The gene calls are TRBV5-1 and TRBJ2-3; D is possibly TRBD2 (7 bases). The sequence derives from a woman aged 30 to 39 with COVID-19, enrolled during active disease. The CDR3 sequence: CASSLDPGGHGDTQYF. The CDR3 DNA reads TGCGCCAGCAGCTTGGATCCGGGGGGCCATGGAGATACGCAGTATTTT. The entire variable domain, with the rest obtained from reference TRBV5-1 and TRBJ2-3, is as follows: KAGVTQTPRYLIKTRGQQVTLSCSPISGHRSVSWYQQTPGQGLQFLFEYFSETQRNKGNFPGRFSGRQFSNSRSEMNVSTLELGDSALYLCASSLDPGGHGDTQYFGPGTRLTVL.